This T cell receptor beta chain was profiled in a study of T-cell memory formation after mild COVID-19. Study-wide points: Most CD4+ clones that shrank were in CM and EM, while CD8+ ones turned up in EMRA.

Amplification by 5'RACE using constant-segment primers produced TCR alpha and TCR beta cDNA libraries that carried sample barcodes and UMIs. MiXCR was run by TCRdb on the 5' RACE reads, yielding one entry per CDR3 protein. The table includes some 120,000 distinct CDR3 sequences, roughly 15% detected once. The CDR3 spans 11 residues. V was clipped by 1 base and J by 9 bases, with 3 bases between them. CDR1 and CDR2 (germline): SEHNR, FQNEAQ (reference sequence). As for this clonotype: Its cognate antigen is unknown.

The rearrangement joins TRBV7-9 to TRBJ1-4, with D uncertain. The source is an adult woman who had mild COVID-19 (a few samples of this study predate the infection). Cell type and time point are not known. The sequenced sample was PBMCs or a T cell subset sorted from them (not recorded which). Written as DNA, the CDR3 is TGTGCCAGCAGCTTAGATAAAAAACTGTTTTTT. Its protein product is CASSLDKKLFF.